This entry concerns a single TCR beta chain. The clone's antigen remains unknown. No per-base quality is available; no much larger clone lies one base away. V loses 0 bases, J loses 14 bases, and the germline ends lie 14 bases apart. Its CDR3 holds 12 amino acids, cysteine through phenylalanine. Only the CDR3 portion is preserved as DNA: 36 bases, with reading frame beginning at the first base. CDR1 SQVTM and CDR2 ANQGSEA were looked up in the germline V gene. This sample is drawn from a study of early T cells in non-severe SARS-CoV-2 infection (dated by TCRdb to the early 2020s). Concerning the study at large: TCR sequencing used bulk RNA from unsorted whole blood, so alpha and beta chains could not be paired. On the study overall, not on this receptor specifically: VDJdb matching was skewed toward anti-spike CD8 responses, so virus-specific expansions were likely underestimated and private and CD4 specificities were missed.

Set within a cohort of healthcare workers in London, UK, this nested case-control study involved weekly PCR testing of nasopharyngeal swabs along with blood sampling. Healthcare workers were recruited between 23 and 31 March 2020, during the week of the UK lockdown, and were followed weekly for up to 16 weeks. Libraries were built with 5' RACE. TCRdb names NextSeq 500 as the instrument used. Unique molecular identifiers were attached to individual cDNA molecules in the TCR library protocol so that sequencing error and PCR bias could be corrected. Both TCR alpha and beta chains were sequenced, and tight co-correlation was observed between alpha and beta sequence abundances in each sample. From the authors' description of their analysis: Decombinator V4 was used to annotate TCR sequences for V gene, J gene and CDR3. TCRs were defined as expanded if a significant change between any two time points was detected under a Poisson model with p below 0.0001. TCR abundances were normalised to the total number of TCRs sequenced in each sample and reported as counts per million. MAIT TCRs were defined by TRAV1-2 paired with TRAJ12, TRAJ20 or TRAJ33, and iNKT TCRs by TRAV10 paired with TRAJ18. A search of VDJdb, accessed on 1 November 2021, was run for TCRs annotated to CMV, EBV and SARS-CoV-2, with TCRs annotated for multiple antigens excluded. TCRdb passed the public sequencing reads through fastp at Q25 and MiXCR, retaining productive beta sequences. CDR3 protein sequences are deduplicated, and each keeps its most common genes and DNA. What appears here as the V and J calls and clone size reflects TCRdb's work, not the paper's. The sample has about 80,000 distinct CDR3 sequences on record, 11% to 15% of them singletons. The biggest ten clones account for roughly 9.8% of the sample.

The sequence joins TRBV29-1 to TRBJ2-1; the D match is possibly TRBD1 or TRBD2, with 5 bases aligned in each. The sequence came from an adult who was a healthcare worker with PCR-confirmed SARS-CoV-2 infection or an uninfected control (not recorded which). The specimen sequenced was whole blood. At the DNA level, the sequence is TGCAGCGTTGAAGATGTGGGGACCTCGGAGTTCTTC. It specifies CSVEDVGTSEFF.